This TCR beta chain came from a study of cytomegalovirus exposure and HLA in healthy donors. This CDR3 has 15 residues. Trimming cost V 7 bases and J 3 bases, with 19 bases left between them. In germline, CDR1 is MDHEN, CDR2 SYDVKM. Clones were read by immunoSEQ multiplex PCR, and TCRdb kept only the in-frame ones, dropping some. Here the sample spans some 250,000 clones, less than 95% being singletons. An approximately 130-subject validation cohort, separate from the approximately 610-subject first cohort, supplied the donors. The chain couples TRBV28 to TRBJ2-7; possibly TRBD1 or TRBD2 for D (5 bases each). The sequence came from a woman aged 25 to 39 in good health and CMV-seronegative. The specimen was PBMCs. The DNA of the CDR3 is TGTGCCAGCATCGGGGTGAGACAGAGTTTCTACGAGCAGTACTTC. Translation gives CASIGVRQSFYEQYF.